This T cell receptor beta chain was identified in a study of T-cell memory formation after mild COVID-19. As for the study in general: The study found TCR clusters largely donor specific. Study-level points and caveats: The pre-infection memory compartment contained some responding clones, suggesting cross-reactive memory joined.

After 5'RACE with constant-segment primers, TCR alpha and TCR beta cDNA libraries carrying sample barcodes and UMIs were obtained. TCRdb analysed the 5' RACE reads with MiXCR anew, one entry per CDR3 protein. The repertoire holds more than 100,000 distinct CDR3 sequences, with about 6.5% as singletons. This clonotype has just one count. Its matching antigen is unknown. A read error may produce the germline difference seen at one junction end. Per the germline V gene, CDR1 is DFQATT and CDR2 is SNEGSKA (reference sequence). The CDR3 runs to 15 residues. The receptor was isolated from an adult woman who had mild COVID-19 (a few samples of this study predate the infection). Cell type and time point are not known. The chain links TRBV20-1 to TRBJ2-1; tentatively, D is TRBD1 or TRBD2 (7 bases each). Input material: PBMCs or a T cell subset sorted from them (not recorded which). The CDR3 here is CSAMAGGGSYDEQFF. Here the CDR3 DNA reads TGCAGTGCTATGGCAGGGGGGGGATCCTACGATGAGCAGTTCTTC.